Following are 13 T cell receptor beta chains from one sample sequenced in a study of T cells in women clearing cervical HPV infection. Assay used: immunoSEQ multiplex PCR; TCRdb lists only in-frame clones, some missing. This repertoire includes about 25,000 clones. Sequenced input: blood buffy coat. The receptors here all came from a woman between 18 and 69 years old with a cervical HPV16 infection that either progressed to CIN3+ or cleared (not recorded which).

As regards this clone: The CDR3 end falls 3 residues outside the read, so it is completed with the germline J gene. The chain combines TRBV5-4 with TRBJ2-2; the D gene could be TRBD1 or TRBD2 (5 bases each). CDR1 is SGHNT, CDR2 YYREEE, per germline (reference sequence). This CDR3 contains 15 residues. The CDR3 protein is CASTDEGLYNSPLFF. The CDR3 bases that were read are TGTGCCAGCACCGACGAGGGGCTCTATAATTCACCG.

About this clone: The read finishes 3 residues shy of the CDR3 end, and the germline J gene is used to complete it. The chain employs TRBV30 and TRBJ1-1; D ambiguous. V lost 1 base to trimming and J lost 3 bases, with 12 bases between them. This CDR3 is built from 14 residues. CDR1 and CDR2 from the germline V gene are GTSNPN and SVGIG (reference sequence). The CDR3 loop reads CAWSGGGWDTEAFF. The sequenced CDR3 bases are TGTGCCTGGAGTGGCGGTGGATGGGACACTGAA.

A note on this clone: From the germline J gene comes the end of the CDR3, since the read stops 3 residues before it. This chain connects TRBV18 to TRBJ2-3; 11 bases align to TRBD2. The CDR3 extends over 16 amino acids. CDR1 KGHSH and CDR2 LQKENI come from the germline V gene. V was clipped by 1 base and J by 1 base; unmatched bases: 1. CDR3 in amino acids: CASSPQLAGGTDTQYF. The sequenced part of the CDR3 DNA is TGTGCCAGCTCACCACAACTAGCGGGGGGCACAGATACG.

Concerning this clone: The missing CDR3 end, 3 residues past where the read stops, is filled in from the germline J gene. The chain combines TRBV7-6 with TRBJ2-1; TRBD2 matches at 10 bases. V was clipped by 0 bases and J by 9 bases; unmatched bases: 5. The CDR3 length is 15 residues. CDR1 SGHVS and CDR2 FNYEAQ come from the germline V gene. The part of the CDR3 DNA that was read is TGTGCCAGCAGCTTAGCCGCTAGCGGGGGTGGTGAG. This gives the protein CASSLAASGGGE. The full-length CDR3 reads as CASSLAASGGGEQFF.

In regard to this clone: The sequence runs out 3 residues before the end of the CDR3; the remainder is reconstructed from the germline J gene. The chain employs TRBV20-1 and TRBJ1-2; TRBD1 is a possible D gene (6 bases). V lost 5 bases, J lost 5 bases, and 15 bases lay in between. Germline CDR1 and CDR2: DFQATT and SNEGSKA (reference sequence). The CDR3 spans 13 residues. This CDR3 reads CSAEQGGGYGYTF. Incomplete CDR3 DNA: TGCAGTGCTGAACAGGGTGGAGGGTATGGC.

The CDR3 bases that were read are TGTGCCAGTAGTGGGAGCGGGGGGGTCACAGATACG. It codes for CASSGSGGVTDT. Given in full, the CDR3 is CASSGSGGVTDTQYF. This chain joins TRBV19 and TRBJ2-3; 10 bases fit TRBD2. The CDR3 is cut off 3 residues early in the read; its end comes from the germline J gene. The CDR3 is 15 residues long. V lost 5 bases to trimming and J lost 2 bases; unmatched junction nucleotides: 4. CDR1 and CDR2 from the germline V gene are LNHDA and SQIVND (reference sequence). The full variable domain, with the rest looked up from reference TRBV19 and TRBJ2-3, is DGGITQSPKYLFRKEGQNVTLSCEQNLNHDAMYWYRQDPGQGLRLIYYSQIVNDFQKGDIAEGYSVSREKKESFPLTVTSAQKNPTAFYLCASSGSGGVTDTQYFGPGTRLTVL.

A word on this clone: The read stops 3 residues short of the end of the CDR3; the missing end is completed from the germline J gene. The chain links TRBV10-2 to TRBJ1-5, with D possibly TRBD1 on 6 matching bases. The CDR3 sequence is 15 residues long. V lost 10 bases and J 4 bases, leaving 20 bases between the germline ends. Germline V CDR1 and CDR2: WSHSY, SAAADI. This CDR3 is CAIPELTGGNQPQHF. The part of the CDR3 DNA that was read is TGCGCCATCCCCGAATTGACAGGCGGGAATCAGCCC.

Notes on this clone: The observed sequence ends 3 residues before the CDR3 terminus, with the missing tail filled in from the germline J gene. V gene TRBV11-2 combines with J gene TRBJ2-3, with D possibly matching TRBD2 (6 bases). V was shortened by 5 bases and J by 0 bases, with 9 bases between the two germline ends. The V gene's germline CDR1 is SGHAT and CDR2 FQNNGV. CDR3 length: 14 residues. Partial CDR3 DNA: TGTGCCAGCAGCCCTAGCGTAAGCACAGATACG. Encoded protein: CASSPSVSTDT. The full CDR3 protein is CASSPSVSTDTQYF.

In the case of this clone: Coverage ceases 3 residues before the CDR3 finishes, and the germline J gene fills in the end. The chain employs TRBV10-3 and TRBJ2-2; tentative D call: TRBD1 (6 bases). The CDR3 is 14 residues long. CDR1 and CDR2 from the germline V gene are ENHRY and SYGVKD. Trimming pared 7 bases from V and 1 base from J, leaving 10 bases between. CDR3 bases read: TGTGCCATCACGAAAGGGGGGAACACCGGGGAG. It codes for CAITKGGNTGE. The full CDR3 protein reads CAITKGGNTGELFF.

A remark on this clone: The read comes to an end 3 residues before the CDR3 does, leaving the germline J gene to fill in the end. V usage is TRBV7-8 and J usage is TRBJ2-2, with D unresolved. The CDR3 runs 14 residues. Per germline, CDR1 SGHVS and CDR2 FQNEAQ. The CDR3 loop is CASSLRSTNEKLFF. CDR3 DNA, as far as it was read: TGTGCCAGCAGCTTACGGTCAACTAATGAAAAG.

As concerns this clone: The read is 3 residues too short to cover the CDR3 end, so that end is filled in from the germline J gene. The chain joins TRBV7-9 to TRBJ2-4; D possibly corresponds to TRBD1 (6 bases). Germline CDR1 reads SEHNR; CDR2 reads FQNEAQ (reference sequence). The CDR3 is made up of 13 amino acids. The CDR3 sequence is CASSLSGAYGQYF. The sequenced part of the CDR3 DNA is TGTGCCAGCAGCTTATCAGGGGCCTATGGT.

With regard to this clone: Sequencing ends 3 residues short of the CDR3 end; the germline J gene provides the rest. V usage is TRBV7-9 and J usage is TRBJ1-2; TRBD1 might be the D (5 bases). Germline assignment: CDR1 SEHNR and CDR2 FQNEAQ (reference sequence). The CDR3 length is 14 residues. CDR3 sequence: CASSPPDRFYDYTF. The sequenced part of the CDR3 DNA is TGTGCCAGCAGCCCGCCCGACAGATTCTACGAC.

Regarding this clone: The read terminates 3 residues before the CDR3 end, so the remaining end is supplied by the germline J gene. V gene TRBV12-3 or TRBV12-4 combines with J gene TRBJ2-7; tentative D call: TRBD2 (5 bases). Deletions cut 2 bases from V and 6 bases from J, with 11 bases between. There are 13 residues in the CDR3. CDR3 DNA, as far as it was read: TGTGCCAGCAGTTTACTACTAGTGGCCGAG. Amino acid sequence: CASSLLLVAE. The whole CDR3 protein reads CASSLLLVAEQYF.